The 16 T cell receptor beta chains presented below share a single source sample, sequenced in a study of blood T cell repertoires in COVID-19. Measured with immunoSEQ multiplex PCR; TCRdb has only the in-frame clones, and not every one. The table records 200,000 to 250,000 clones, around 89% of them present only once. Sequenced input: PBMCs or T cells enriched from blood (not recorded which). Receptor source: a man aged 25-45 years who had been exposed to COVID-19.

This chain uses TRBV4-3 with TRBJ1-6, with D unresolved. Germline V gene sequence: CDR1 LGHNA, CDR2 YSLEER. Trimming took 6 bases from V and 10 from J, leaving 19 bases between them. The CDR3 extends over 15 amino acids. This chain's CDR3 is CASSPSVGLGSPLHF. In nucleotides, the CDR3 is TGCGCCAGCAGTCCAAGTGTCGGTCTCGGGTCACCCCTCCACTTT.

This clone was seen once. The V gene is TRBV5-1, the J gene TRBJ2-2; a weak D match, TRBD1 (6 bases). V shed 6 bases and J shed 5 bases, with 14 bases lying between them. This CDR3 contains 14 residues. Germline CDR1 is SGHRS and CDR2 is YFSETQ. The CDR3 bases are TGCGCCAGCACACTCGGACAGCTGACCGGGGAGCTGTTTTTT. Its translation: CASTLGQLTGELFF.

This chain joins TRBV9 and TRBJ2-7; TRBD2 agrees at 14 bases. The CDR3 contains 18 residues. Trimming cost V 4 bases and J 7 bases; bases outside gene matches: 16. CDR1 and CDR2 from the germline V gene are SGDLS and YYNGEE. CDR3 nucleotides: TGTGCCAGCAGCTCAACACCCCCGACTAGCGGGGGGGCCAGGGAGCAGTACTTC. Amino acid sequence: CASSSTPPTSGGAREQYF.

The V and J genes are TRBV6-1 and TRBJ1-1; 8 nucleotides align to TRBD1. Germline loops: CDR1 MNHNS, CDR2 SASEGT. J was trimmed by 5 bases and V by 7 bases; bases with no gene match: 9. This CDR3 contains 14 residues. CDR3 sequence reads: CASIEDRERTEAFF. The CDR3 DNA reads as TGTGCCAGCATTGAGGACAGGGAGAGGACTGAAGCTTTCTTT.

The rearrangement joins TRBV3-1 (or the pseudogene TRBV3-2) to TRBJ1-1; TRBD1 agrees at 7 bases. The germline gives CDR1 LGHDT, CDR2 YNNKEL (reference sequence). J gave up 4 bases and V 1 base, and 9 bases lay outside the gene matches. The CDR3 contains 16 residues. The CDR3 sequence is CASSQVPQTGVTEAFF. The CDR3 region has the DNA TGTGCCAGCAGCCAAGTGCCCCAAACAGGGGTCACTGAAGCTTTCTTT.

For the CDR3, the DNA is TGTGCCAGCAGCACAGAGCTGGGGGTCGCAGGGGGAGTCACCGGGGAGCTGTTTTTT. Protein sequence: CASSTELGVAGGVTGELFF. The chain joins TRBV11-3 to TRBJ2-2; TRBD1 aligns across 7 bases. Looked up from germline, CDR1 is SGHNT and CDR2 is YENEEA. The CDR3 spans 19 residues. After removal of 5 bases from V and 4 bases from J, the junction contained 19 bases not matched to a gene.

In DNA form, the CDR3 reads TGTGCCAGCGGGCGGAACACTGAAGCTTTCTTT. This encodes CASGRNTEAFF. J is TRBJ1-1 and V is TRBV11-1; no clear D. V dropped 8 bases and J dropped 1 base, with 5 bases sitting between them. CDR1 and CDR2 from the germline V gene are SGHAT and FQDESV (reference sequence). CDR3 size: 11 residues.

This sequence joins TRBV6-2 or TRBV6-3 and TRBJ2-7; maybe TRBD2 (5 bases). Trimming pared 0 bases from V and 6 bases from J, leaving 12 bases between. CDR3 size: 14 residues. The germline CDR1 and CDR2 sequences are MNHEY and SVGEGT. CDR3: CASSYSNGIAEQYF. In DNA form, the CDR3 reads TGTGCCAGCAGTTACTCGAACGGGATTGCCGAGCAGTACTTC.

This chain uses TRBV9 with TRBJ2-5, with 8 bases aligning to TRBD2. The CDR3 runs to 19 residues. V was pared by 0 bases and J by 3 bases, with 16 bases of the junction left unmatched. Germline lookup yields CDR1 SGDLS and CDR2 YYNGEE. The CDR3 sequence: CASSVDIRSGGGSKETQYF. DNA for the CDR3: TGTGCCAGCAGCGTAGATATACGATCCGGCGGGGGGTCGAAAGAGACCCAGTACTTC.

V is TRBV2 and J is TRBJ2-1, with D possibly being TRBD2 (7 bases). V shed 4 bases and J shed 8 bases, with 15 bases lying between them. The CDR3 is made up of 14 amino acids. Per the germline V gene, CDR1 is SNHLY and CDR2 is FYNNEI. The CDR3 DNA follows: TGTGCCAGCAGTGGGGGGCCGGGGGGAGATGAGCAGTTCTTC. This translates into CASSGGPGGDEQFF.

The chain joins TRBV11-2 to TRBJ2-1; D is ambiguous. The length of the CDR3 is 15 residues. V lost 5 bases, J lost 0 bases, and 11 bases lay in between. Germline-derived CDR1 and CDR2 are SGHAT and FQNNGV. For the CDR3, the DNA is TGTGCCAGCAGCCTACTATATTCCTCCTACAATGAGCAGTTCTTC. Translated, it gives CASSLLYSSYNEQFF.

This sequence joins TRBV5-1 and TRBJ1-6; weak D call: TRBD1 (6 bases). V dropped 7 bases and J dropped 7 bases, with 15 bases sitting between them. The CDR3 is 14 residues long. Germline CDR1 is SGHRS and CDR2 is YFSETQ. The CDR3 loop reads CASQGTPGNSPLHF. As DNA, the CDR3 is TGCGCCAGCCAGGGGACGCCGGGGAATTCACCCCTCCACTTT.

The J gene is TRBJ2-7, the V gene TRBV11-2, with TRBD2 identical over 16 bases. There are 19 residues in the CDR3. The V segment lost 1 base and the J segment 4 bases; nucleotides outside the gene matches: 10. Germline V gene data show CDR1 as SGHAT and CDR2 as FQNNGV. CDR3: CASSLAGTSGGAIEYEQYF. In DNA form, the CDR3 reads TGTGCCAGCAGCTTAGCGGGGACTAGCGGGGGGGCCATCGAGTACGAGCAGTACTTC.

The chain is built from TRBV19 and TRBJ1-1, with D perhaps TRBD1 (5 bases). Trimming cost V 9 bases and J 2 bases, with 16 bases left between them. Germline values: CDR1 LNHDA, CDR2 SQIVND (reference sequence). The CDR3 is made up of 14 amino acids. The DNA of the CDR3 is TGTGCCAGCCACCGGCAGGGCGGAAACACTGAAGCTTTCTTT. Amino acids: CASHRQGGNTEAFF.

The chain combines TRBV5-1 with TRBJ2-3; 8 bases line up with TRBD1. Per the germline V gene, CDR1 is SGHRS and CDR2 is YFSETQ. This CDR3 has 15 amino acids. V shed 2 bases, J shed 2 bases, and the junction held 4 bases outside the gene matches. The CDR3 region is CASSFRGLLTDTQYF. DNA of the CDR3: TGCGCCAGCAGCTTCAGGGGGCTCCTCACAGATACGCAGTATTTT.

V and J are TRBV29-1 and TRBJ2-3, with D unresolved. CDR3 size: 14 residues. Germline CDR1 is SQVTM and CDR2 is ANQGSEA. Trimming took 4 bases from V and 0 from J, leaving 11 bases between them. CDR3 in amino acids: CSVVSDTSTDTQYF. The CDR3 region has the DNA TGCAGCGTTGTGTCTGACACTAGCACAGATACGCAGTATTTT.